This T cell receptor (beta chain) was found in a study of T cell responses to AZD1222 COVID-19 vaccine. Findings and caveats of the study: A rise in Spike-specific TCR breadth and depth followed two AZD1222 doses. It should be noted that donors were predominantly white British and more often female, and clonal diversity was possibly underestimated.

Pooling covered second doses at about 4 or about 12 weeks. Losses at the gene ends were 5 bases for V and 1 base for J; bases not matched to a gene: 4. CDR3 length: 15 amino acids. CDR1 is MNHNY, CDR2 SVGAGI, per germline (reference sequence). Sequencing was performed with immunoSEQ multiplex PCR; in TCRdb, only in-frame clones are kept and a portion is missing. The sample comprises about 140,000 clones, about 90% of which are singletons, and approximately 1.6% rests with the top ten. In regard to this clone: Its antigen is currently unknown.

The specimen comprised peripheral blood, sampled 28 days after the second AZD1222 dose. This sequence was found in an adult who received the AZD1222 COVID-19 vaccine. This chain joins TRBV6-6 and TRBJ2-1; 8 positions agree with TRBD1. The CDR3 loop reads CASSGQGNSYNEQFF. Here the CDR3 DNA reads TGTGCCAGCAGTGGACAGGGAAATTCCTACAATGAGCAGTTCTTC.